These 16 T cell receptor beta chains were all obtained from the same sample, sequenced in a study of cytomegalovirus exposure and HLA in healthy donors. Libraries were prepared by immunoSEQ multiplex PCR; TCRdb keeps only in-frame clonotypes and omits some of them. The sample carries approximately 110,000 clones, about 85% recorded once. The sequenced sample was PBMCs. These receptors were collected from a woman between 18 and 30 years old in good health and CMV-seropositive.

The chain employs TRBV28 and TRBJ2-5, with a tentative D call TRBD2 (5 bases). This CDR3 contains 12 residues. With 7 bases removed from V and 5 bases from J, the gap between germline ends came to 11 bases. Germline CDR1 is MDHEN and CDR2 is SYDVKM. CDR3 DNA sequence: TGTGCCAGCACCCCCGGGGTCGAGACCCAGTACTTC. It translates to CASTPGVETQYF.

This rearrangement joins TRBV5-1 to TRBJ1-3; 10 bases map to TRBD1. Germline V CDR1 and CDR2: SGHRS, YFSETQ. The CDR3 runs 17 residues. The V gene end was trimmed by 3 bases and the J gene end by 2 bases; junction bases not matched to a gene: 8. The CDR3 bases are TGCGCCAGCAGCTCCCTCCCAGGGACAGGGGCTGGAAACACCATATATTTT. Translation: CASSSLPGTGAGNTIYF.

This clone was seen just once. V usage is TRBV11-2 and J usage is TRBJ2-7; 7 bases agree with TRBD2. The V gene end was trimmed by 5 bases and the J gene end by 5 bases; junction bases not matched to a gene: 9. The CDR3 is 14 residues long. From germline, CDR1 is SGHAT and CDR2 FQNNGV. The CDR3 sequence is CASSPSSGRDEQYF. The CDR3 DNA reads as TGTGCCAGCAGCCCGTCTAGCGGCCGAGACGAGCAGTACTTC.

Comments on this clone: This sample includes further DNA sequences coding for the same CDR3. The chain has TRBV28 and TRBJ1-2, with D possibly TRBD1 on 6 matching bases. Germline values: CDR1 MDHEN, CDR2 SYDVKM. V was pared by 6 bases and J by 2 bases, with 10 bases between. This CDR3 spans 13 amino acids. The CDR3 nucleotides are TGTGCCAGCAGCCTAACAGGGAACTATGGCTACACCTTC. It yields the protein CASSLTGNYGYTF.

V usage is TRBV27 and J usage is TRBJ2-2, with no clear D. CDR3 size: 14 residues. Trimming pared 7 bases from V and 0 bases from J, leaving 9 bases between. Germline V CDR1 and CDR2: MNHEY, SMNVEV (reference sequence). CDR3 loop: CASTVYTNTGELFF. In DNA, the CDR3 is TGTGCCAGCACAGTTTACACGAACACCGGGGAGCTGTTTTTT.

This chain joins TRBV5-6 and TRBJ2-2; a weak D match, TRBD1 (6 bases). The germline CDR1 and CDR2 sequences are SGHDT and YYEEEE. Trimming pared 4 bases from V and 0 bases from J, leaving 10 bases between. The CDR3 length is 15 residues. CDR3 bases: TGTGCCAGCAGCATACAGGGCGCGAACACCGGGGAGCTGTTTTTT. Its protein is CASSIQGANTGELFF.

The CDR3 loop reads CAISATMTRGTNEKLFF. In DNA form, the CDR3 reads TGTGCCATCAGCGCGACCATGACCCGGGGAACTAATGAAAAACTGTTTTTT. The rearrangement joins TRBV10-3 to TRBJ1-4; D uncertain. V was shortened by 6 bases and J by 1 base, with 18 bases between the two germline ends. CDR1 and CDR2 from the germline V gene are ENHRY and SYGVKD. The CDR3 spans 17 residues.

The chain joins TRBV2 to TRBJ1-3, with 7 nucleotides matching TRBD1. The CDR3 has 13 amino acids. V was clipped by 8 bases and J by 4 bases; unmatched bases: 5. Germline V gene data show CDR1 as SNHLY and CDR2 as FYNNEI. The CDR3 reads CASLDRVGNTIYF. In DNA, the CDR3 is TGTGCCAGCCTTGACAGGGTCGGAAACACCATATATTTT.

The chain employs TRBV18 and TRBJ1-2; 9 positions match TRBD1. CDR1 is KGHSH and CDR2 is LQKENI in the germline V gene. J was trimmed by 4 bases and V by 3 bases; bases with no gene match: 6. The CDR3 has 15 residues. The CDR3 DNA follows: TGTGCCAGCTCACCTTTCGTGGACAGGGGCTATGGCTACACCTTC. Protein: CASSPFVDRGYGYTF.

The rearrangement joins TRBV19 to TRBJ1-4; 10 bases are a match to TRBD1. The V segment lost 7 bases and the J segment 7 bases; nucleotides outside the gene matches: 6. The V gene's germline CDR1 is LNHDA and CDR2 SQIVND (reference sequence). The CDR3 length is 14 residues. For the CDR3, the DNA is TGTGCCAGTACTATGGGACAGGGGAGTGAAAAACTGTTTTTT. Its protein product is CASTMGQGSEKLFF.

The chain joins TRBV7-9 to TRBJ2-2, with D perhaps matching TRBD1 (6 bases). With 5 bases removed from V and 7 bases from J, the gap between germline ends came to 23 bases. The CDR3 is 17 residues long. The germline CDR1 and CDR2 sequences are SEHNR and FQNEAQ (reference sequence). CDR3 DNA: TGTGCCAGCAGCCTACGTCCGGGGCAGGGGCGTAACGGGGAGCTGTTTTTT. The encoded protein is CASSLRPGQGRNGELFF. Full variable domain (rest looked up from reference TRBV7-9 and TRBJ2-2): DTGVSQNPRHKITKRGQNVTFRCDPISEHNRLYWYRQTLGQGPEFLTYFQNEAQLEKSRLLSDRFSAERPKGSFSTLEIQRTEQGDSAMYLCASSLRPGQGRNGELFFGEGSRLTVL.

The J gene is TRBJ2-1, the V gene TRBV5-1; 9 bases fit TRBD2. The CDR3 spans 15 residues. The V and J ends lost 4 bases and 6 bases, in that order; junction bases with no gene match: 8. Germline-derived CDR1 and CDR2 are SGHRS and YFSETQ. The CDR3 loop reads CASSPLAGTGNEQFF. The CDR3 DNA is TGCGCCAGCAGCCCTCTAGCGGGGACGGGCAATGAGCAGTTCTTC.

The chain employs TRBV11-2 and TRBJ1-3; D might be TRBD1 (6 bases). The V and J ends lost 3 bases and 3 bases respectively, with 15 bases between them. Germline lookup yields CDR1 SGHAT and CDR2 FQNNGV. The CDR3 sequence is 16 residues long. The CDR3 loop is CASSFGGQGRGNTIYF. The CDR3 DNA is TGTGCCAGCAGCTTCGGGGGGCAGGGGCGTGGAAACACCATATATTTT.

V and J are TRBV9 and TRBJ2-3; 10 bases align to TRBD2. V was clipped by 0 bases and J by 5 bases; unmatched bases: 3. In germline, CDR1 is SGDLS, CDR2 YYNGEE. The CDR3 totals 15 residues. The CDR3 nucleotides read TGTGCCAGCAGCGTAGACACTAGCGGGAAAGATACGCAGTATTTT. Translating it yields CASSVDTSGKDTQYF.

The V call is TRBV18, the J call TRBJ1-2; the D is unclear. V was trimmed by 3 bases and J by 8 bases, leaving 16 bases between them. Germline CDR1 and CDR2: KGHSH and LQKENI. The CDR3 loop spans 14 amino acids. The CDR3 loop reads CASSPLKLPNGYTF. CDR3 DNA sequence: TGTGCCAGCTCACCCCTGAAGCTACCGAACGGCTACACCTTC.

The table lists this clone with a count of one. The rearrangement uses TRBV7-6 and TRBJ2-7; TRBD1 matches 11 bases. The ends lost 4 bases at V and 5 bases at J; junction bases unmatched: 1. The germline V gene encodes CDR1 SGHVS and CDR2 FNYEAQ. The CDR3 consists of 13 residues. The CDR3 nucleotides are TGTGCCAGCAGCTGGGACAGGGGGAACGAGCAGTACTTC. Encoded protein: CASSWDRGNEQYF.